A single sample is the source of the 27 T cell receptor beta chains below, sequenced in a study of CD8 T cells in Susac syndrome. After extraction with the RNeasy kit, roughly 0.5 to 1 ug of the RNA was reverse transcribed using random hexamers. TCRdb fed the immunoSEQ multiplex PCR reads into MiXCR, producing one record per CDR3 protein. The sample contains 120,000 or so distinct CDR3 sequences, approximately 94% of which appear only once. The sequencing input was CD4+ T cells from PBMCs. Receptors originate from a human donor with multiple sclerosis.

This chain connects TRBV9 to TRBJ2-4, with D perhaps TRBD1 (5 bases). V lost 4 bases, J lost 8 bases, and 16 bases lay in between. The CDR3 runs to 14 residues. Germline lookup yields CDR1 SGDLS and CDR2 YYNGEE. The CDR3 DNA reads TGTGCCAGCAGCCTCGGTCAGGGTACGGACATTCAGTACTTC. Translated, it gives CASSLGQGTDIQYF.

V usage is TRBV6-2 or TRBV6-3 and J usage is TRBJ1-5; the D gene is possibly TRBD1 (6 bases). Germline V CDR1 and CDR2: MNHEY, SVGEGT. V lost 6 bases, J lost 4 bases, and 7 bases lay in between. The CDR3 runs 12 residues. The CDR3 sequence is CASRQGNQPQHF. DNA for the CDR3: TGTGCCAGCAGGCAGGGGAATCAGCCCCAGCATTTT.

This chain joins TRBV7-9 and TRBJ1-2; weak D call: TRBD1 (6 bases). The CDR3 is 17 residues long. Germline V lookup: CDR1 SEHNR, CDR2 FQNEAQ (reference sequence). V lost 3 bases and J lost 7, with 24 bases in between. The CDR3 sequence: CASSLWTVPTQARGYTF. CDR3 DNA: TGTGCCAGCAGCTTGTGGACAGTACCAACCCAAGCTCGTGGCTACACCTTC.

CDR3 protein: CASSGPEGERTEAFF. The CDR3 bases are TGTGCCAGCAGTGGCCCGGAGGGGGAACGAACTGAAGCTTTCTTT. This chain uses TRBV6-1 with TRBJ1-1; tentative D call: TRBD1 (6 bases). The V and J ends lost 4 bases and 5 bases respectively, with 17 bases between them. Germline V gene data show CDR1 as MNHNS and CDR2 as SASEGT. The CDR3 is 15 amino acids.

The V and J genes are TRBV30 and TRBJ1-2; D gene ambiguous. Trimming took off 3 bases at V and 0 bases at J, with 8 bases between the two ends. The CDR3 is 13 amino acids. Germline V gene data show CDR1 as GTSNPN and CDR2 as SVGIG (reference sequence). The CDR3 DNA reads TGTGCCTGGAGCGCCCCATCTAACTATGGCTACACCTTC. It specifies CAWSAPSNYGYTF.

This chain joins TRBV4-2 and TRBJ2-7; 9 bases match TRBD2. The CDR3 contains 15 residues. Germline CDR1 and CDR2: LGHNA and YNFKEQ. The ends lost 1 base at V and 3 bases at J; junction bases unmatched: 4. The CDR3 spells CASSQGTSGLYEQYF. The DNA for the CDR3 is TGTGCCAGCAGCCAAGGCACTAGCGGGCTCTACGAGCAGTACTTC.

The genes are TRBV7-8 and TRBJ2-3, with D perhaps TRBD2 (6 bases). Germline loops: CDR1 SGHVS, CDR2 FQNEAQ. The CDR3 length is 16 residues. V was pared by 3 bases and J by 2 bases, with 15 bases between. DNA of the CDR3: TGTGCCAGCAGCTTTTCGCTAGCGTGGAACACAGATACGCAGTATTTT. Translating it yields CASSFSLAWNTDTQYF.

The V and J genes are TRBV30 and TRBJ2-1; tentative D call: TRBD1 (6 bases). The CDR3 totals 15 residues. Germline V gene lookup returns CDR1 GTSNPN and CDR2 SVGIG (reference sequence). V was trimmed by 0 bases and J by 2 bases, leaving 11 bases between them. The CDR3 DNA follows: TGTGCCTGGAGTGTCACAGGGTCACCCTACAATGAGCAGTTCTTC. Its translation: CAWSVTGSPYNEQFF.

The V gene is TRBV19, the J gene TRBJ1-5, with unresolved D. The germline V gene encodes CDR1 LNHDA and CDR2 SQIVND (reference sequence). This CDR3 has 12 residues. V lost 7 bases to trimming and J lost 6 bases, with 10 bases between them. CDR3 amino acids: CASTYPPQPQHF. CDR3 bases: TGTGCCAGTACCTATCCCCCTCAGCCCCAGCATTTT.

The chain recombines TRBV6-6 with TRBJ2-7; the match to TRBD2 covers 10 bases. The germline V gene has CDR1 MNHNY and CDR2 SVGAGI (reference sequence). CDR3 size: 15 residues. The V and J ends lost 2 bases and 2 bases, in that order; junction bases with no gene match: 3. In DNA form, the CDR3 reads TGTGCCAGCAGTTACCCTAGCGGGAGCACCTACGAGCAGTACTTC. Translation gives CASSYPSGSTYEQYF.

This clonotype is a singleton in its sample. V gene TRBV7-9 combines with J gene TRBJ2-7; no firm D call. CDR1 and CDR2 (germline): SEHNR, FQNEAQ (reference sequence). CDR3 length equals 14 residues. With 5 bases removed from V and 2 bases from J, the gap between germline ends came to 13 bases. The CDR3 spells CASSHWSSPYEQYF. CDR3 sequence (DNA): TGTGCCAGCAGCCACTGGAGCTCGCCCTACGAGCAGTACTTC.

DNA for the CDR3: TGTGCTAGTGCTATACTCCCGGACGGGTACAATGAGCAGTTCTTC. It translates to CASAILPDGYNEQFF. The gene calls are TRBV12-5 and TRBJ2-1; D unresolved. Germline values: CDR1 LGHNT, CDR2 FRNRAP. V lost 7 bases to trimming and J lost 4 bases, with 17 bases between them. The CDR3 spans 15 residues.

The chain has TRBV29-1 and TRBJ1-1; perhaps TRBD1 as D (5 bases). The CDR3 loop spans 11 amino acids. Trimming removed 7 bases at V and 1 base at J, with 7 bases between. The germline gives CDR1 SQVTM, CDR2 ANQGSEA. The DNA for the CDR3 is TGCAGCGCCGGACAGAACACTGAAGCTTTCTTT. It is translated as CSAGQNTEAFF.

The V and J genes are TRBV6-1 and TRBJ1-2, with a tentative D call TRBD1 (5 bases). The germline CDR1 and CDR2 sequences are MNHNS and SASEGT. The V end lost 7 bases, the J end lost 8 bases, and 20 bases lay between the germline ends. This CDR3 spans 14 amino acids. CDR3 DNA sequence: TGTGCCAGCAAATCAAAGACAGCATTGCAAGGCTACACCTTC. This translates into CASKSKTALQGYTF.

This clonotype was picked up one time. The rearrangement uses TRBV30 and TRBJ2-4, with unresolved D. This CDR3 has 13 amino acids. The germline V gene encodes CDR1 GTSNPN and CDR2 SVGIG (reference sequence). V dropped 0 bases and J dropped 5 bases, with 8 bases sitting between them. The CDR3 DNA reads TGTGCCTGGAGTGTATTCAGCGAAAACATTCAGTACTTC. This codes for CAWSVFSENIQYF.

V is TRBV29-1 and J is TRBJ2-1; 7 bases map to TRBD2. Losses at the gene ends were 4 bases for V and 7 bases for J; bases not matched to a gene: 1. The germline V gene encodes CDR1 SQVTM and CDR2 ANQGSEA. This CDR3 is built from 11 residues. The CDR3 region is CSVGGGNEQFF. The CDR3 region has the DNA TGCAGCGTTGGGGGGGGGAATGAGCAGTTCTTC.

The chain carries TRBV18 and TRBJ2-2; D is undetermined. V shed 0 bases and J shed 0 bases, with 5 bases lying between them. This CDR3 has 15 amino acids. Per germline, CDR1 KGHSH and CDR2 LQKENI. The CDR3 is CASSPPGTNTGELFF. CDR3 bases: TGTGCCAGCTCACCACCAGGGACGAACACCGGGGAGCTGTTTTTT. The full variable domain, in which reference TRBV18 and TRBJ2-2 provide the parts outside the CDR3, is NAGVMQNPRHLVRRRGQEARLRCSPMKGHSHVYWYRQLPEEGLKFMVYLQKENIIDESGMPKERFSAEFPKEGPSILRIQQVVRGDSAAYFCASSPPGTNTGELFFGEGSRLTVL.

J is TRBJ1-2 and V is TRBV20-1, with 9 positions matching TRBD1. This CDR3 is built from 16 residues. Unmatched junction bases numbered 11, after V lost 6 bases and J lost 0 bases. Germline values: CDR1 DFQATT, CDR2 SNEGSKA (reference sequence). This CDR3 is CSARGPGQGTNYGYTF. The CDR3 DNA reads TGCAGTGCCCGTGGCCCGGGACAGGGAACTAACTATGGCTACACCTTC.

This rearrangement joins TRBV11-2 to TRBJ1-2; tentatively, D is TRBD1 (5 bases). CDR1 SGHAT and CDR2 FQNNGV come from the germline V gene. V was shortened by 6 bases and J by 7 bases, with 18 bases between the two germline ends. This CDR3 is 14 amino acids long. The CDR3 coding sequence is TGTGCCAGCAGTCCTCTCGCGGGGGTTTCTGGCTACACCTTC. Amino acid sequence: CASSPLAGVSGYTF. The whole variable domain, remainder taken from reference TRBV11-2 and TRBJ1-2, is EAGVAQSPRYKIIEKRQSVAFWCNPISGHATLYWYQQILGQGPKLLIQFQNNGVVDDSQLPKDRFSAERLKGVDSTLKIQPAKLEDSAVYLCASSPLAGVSGYTFGSGTRLTVV.

Here the CDR3 DNA reads TGTGCCAGCAGAATAACTAGCCGGGGCTACGAGCAGTACTTC. Encoded protein: CASRITSRGYEQYF. The chain couples TRBV6-1 to TRBJ2-7, with D tentatively TRBD2 (6 bases). Deletions cut 6 bases from V and 3 bases from J, with 15 bases between. The germline CDR1 and CDR2 sequences are MNHNS and SASEGT. The CDR3 is made up of 14 amino acids.

This CDR3 reads CSVETGGTGELFF. The CDR3 DNA is TGCAGCGTTGAAACAGGGGGAACCGGGGAGCTGTTTTTT. V and J are TRBV29-1 and TRBJ2-2, with TRBD1 matching 8 bases. The ends lost 2 bases at V and 5 bases at J; junction bases unmatched: 1. The CDR3 covers 13 residues. Germline V lookup: CDR1 SQVTM, CDR2 ANQGSEA.

The chain carries TRBV6-1 and TRBJ2-2; no reliable D call. With 5 bases removed from V and 0 bases from J, the gap between germline ends came to 16 bases. This CDR3 has 17 residues. Per the germline V gene, CDR1 is MNHNS and CDR2 is SASEGT. Written as DNA, the CDR3 is TGTGCCAGCAGTAAAACCCAGGATAGTACGAACACCGGGGAGCTGTTTTTT. Amino acids: CASSKTQDSTNTGELFF.

The V call is TRBV10-1, the J call TRBJ2-5; D unclear. V lost 0 bases and J 0 bases, leaving 8 bases between the germline ends. The CDR3 runs to 15 residues. Germline V lookup: CDR1 WNHNN, CDR2 SYGVQD (reference sequence). CDR3 DNA: TGCGCCAGCAGTGAGTCGAGTTTCAACCAAGAGACCCAGTACTTC. The encoded protein is CASSESSFNQETQYF.

The chain links TRBV12-3 or TRBV12-4 to TRBJ2-7; D gene uncertain. The CDR3 has 13 residues. The V and J ends lost 4 bases and 2 bases respectively, with 9 bases between them. The CDR3 spells CASSSHGTYEQYF. CDR3 nucleotide sequence: TGTGCCAGCAGTTCCCACGGTACCTACGAGCAGTACTTC.

This sequence joins TRBV9 and TRBJ2-2, with D uncertain. Deletions cut 0 bases from V and 5 bases from J, with 11 bases between. CDR1 and CDR2 from the germline V gene are SGDLS and YYNGEE. The CDR3 is 15 amino acids. Written as DNA, the CDR3 is TGTGCCAGCAGCGTAGGACCTCGGCCGACCGGGGAGCTGTTTTTT. It is translated as CASSVGPRPTGELFF.

V usage is TRBV7-2 and J usage is TRBJ1-1; 7 bases are a match to TRBD1. The germline V gene encodes CDR1 SGHTA and CDR2 FQGNSA. The CDR3 runs to 17 residues. Trimming removed 1 base from V and 6 bases from J; junction bases left unmatched: 14. The CDR3 DNA sequence: TGTGCCAGCAGCTTAGGTCGTCGCCGAGGGGGCAACGCTGAAGCTTTCTTT. Its protein is CASSLGRRRGGNAEAFF. The entire variable domain, with the rest obtained from reference TRBV7-2 and TRBJ1-1, is as follows: GAGVSQSPSNKVTEKGKDVELRCDPISGHTALYWYRQSLGQGLEFLIYFQGNSAPDKSGLPSDRFSAERTGGSVSTLTIQRTQQEDSAVYLCASSLGRRRGGNAEAFFGQGTRLTVV.

This clonotype showed up just once. The chain combines TRBV6-5 with TRBJ2-1; the match to TRBD1 covers 9 bases. The V gene's germline CDR1 is MNHEY and CDR2 SVGAGI. The CDR3 runs 16 residues. With V trimmed by 4 bases and J by 6 bases, 10 bases remained unmatched. The CDR3 DNA sequence: TGTGCCAGCAGTTTCGCCGGACAGGGGACCGGCAATGAGCAGTTCTTC. It encodes CASSFAGQGTGNEQFF.